This is a list of T cell receptor beta chains from one sample in a study of blood T cell repertoires in COVID-19. Data came from immunoSEQ multiplex PCR; TCRdb stores just in-frame clones and leaves some out. Of some 120,000 clones listed, more than 75% are singletons. Material: peripheral blood. These receptors were collected from a woman in her forties or fifties with acute or convalescent COVID-19. Each CDR3 is given with its conserved first and last residue. D genes are given only for firm matches. Size is stated for part of the rows, as once, few or many counts, or as a class when the clone is expanded.

J,size,V,D,DNA,CDR3
TRBJ1-1,few,TRBV7-9,.,TGTGCCAGCAGCTCCGTGACAGGCCAGAGCACTGAAGCTTTCTTT,CASSSVTGQSTEAFF
TRBJ1-2,.,TRBV12-3/TRBV12-4,TRBD1,TGTGCCAGCAGTCGGGACAGAGTCTATGGCTACACCTTC,CASSRDRVYGYTF
TRBJ1-5,.,TRBV5-6,.,TGTGCCAGCAGCTTGAGTACAGGGACAAATCAGCCCCAGCATTTT,CASSLSTGTNQPQHF
TRBJ2-3,once,TRBV18,.,TGTGCCAGCTCACCAAGACAGTTCACAGATACGCAGTATTTT,CASSPRQFTDTQYF
TRBJ2-1,once,TRBV5-6,TRBD1,TGTGCCGCGCAGGGACAGGGGCACGATGAGCAGTTCTTC,CAAQGQGHDEQFF
TRBJ2-1,.,TRBV4-1,.,TGCGCCAGCAGCCACAGTGGTTACTACAATGAGCAGTTCTTC,CASSHSGYYNEQFF
TRBJ2-2,.,TRBV24-1,TRBD1,TGTGCCACCACCCCAACCCCCGGGACAGGGGAGAACACCGGGGAGCTGTTTTTT,CATTPTPGTGENTGELFF
TRBJ2-7,.,TRBV13,.,TGTGCCAGCAGCTTAGACCCAGTGGTGCGGGACGAGCAGTACTTC,CASSLDPVVRDEQYF
TRBJ1-1,.,TRBV24-1,.,TGTGCCACCAGTACAACAGCGAACACTGAAGCTTTCTTT,CATSTTANTEAFF
TRBJ2-4,.,TRBV11-2,.,TGTGCCAGCAGCCCCTGGACAGTCCCCGCCAATTTAGCCAAAAACATTCAGTACTTC,CASSPWTVPANLAKNIQYF
TRBJ2-5,.,TRBV19,TRBD2,TGTGCCAGTAGGAGAATGGGACTAGCGGAAGAGACCCAGTACTTC,CASRRMGLAEETQYF
TRBJ2-7,.,TRBV5-1,.,TGCGCCAGCAGCTTGGGGGCCGACTACGAGCAGTACTTC,CASSLGADYEQYF
TRBJ2-3,.,TRBV5-5,.,TGTGCCAGCAGCTCCCTTGGCAGGGGAGAAACAGATACGCAGTATTTT,CASSSLGRGETDTQYF
TRBJ2-7,.,TRBV7-2,.,TGTGCCAGCAGCTTACAGGGCAACTACTACGAGCAGTACTTC,CASSLQGNYYEQYF
TRBJ2-5,.,TRBV5-1,TRBD1,TGCGCCAGCAGCCCGACAGGGGCTGGTGGGACCCAGTACTTC,CASSPTGAGGTQYF
TRBJ2-5,.,TRBV4-1,.,TGCGCCAGCAGCCAAGGGCTAGCGACGGAGACCCAGTACTTC,CASSQGLATETQYF
TRBJ2-1,.,TRBV3-1/TRBV3-2,.,TGTGCCAGCAGCGAAAGGACAGCGGCAGAGCAGTTCTTC,CASSERTAAEQFF
TRBJ2-1,.,TRBV6-2/TRBV6-3,.,TGTGCCAGCAGTCTCACTAGCAATGAGCAGTTCTTC,CASSLTSNEQFF
TRBJ1-3,.,TRBV15,.,TGTGCCACCAGCAGAGGCAGGGATGGAAACACCATATATTTT,CATSRGRDGNTIYF
TRBJ1-1,once,TRBV5-1,.,TGCGCCAGCCGCCCATCTGCGGGGAACACTGAAGCTTTCTTT,CASRPSAGNTEAFF
TRBJ1-1,.,TRBV5-1,TRBD1,TGCGCCAGCAGCTTGGGGAACAGGGGGTACGCTGAAGCTTTCTTT,CASSLGNRGYAEAFF
TRBJ2-3,.,TRBV7-2,TRBD2,TGTGCCAGCAGCTTAGCAGGCGGGGGGGCCCCAGATACGCAGTATTTT,CASSLAGGGAPDTQYF
TRBJ1-1,.,TRBV9,TRBD1,TGTGCCAGCAGCGTAGCTACAGGGGGAAACACTGAAGCTTTCTTT,CASSVATGGNTEAFF
TRBJ1-1,.,TRBV19,.,TGTGCCAGTAGTGCCGTGGCGGTGAACACTGAAGCTTTCTTT,CASSAVAVNTEAFF
TRBJ1-3,once,TRBV4-1,.,TGCGCCAGCAGCCTAGGGACATCGGGAAACACCATATATTTT,CASSLGTSGNTIYF
TRBJ1-2,.,TRBV5-6,.,TGTGCCAGCAGCCCCAGGGATTTTAGAAATTCGGGTGGCTACACCTTC,CASSPRDFRNSGGYTF
TRBJ2-1,once,TRBV19,TRBD1,TGTGCCAGTAGTATGACAGGGGTCTACAATGAGCAGTTCTTC,CASSMTGVYNEQFF
TRBJ1-2,.,TRBV6-1,TRBD1,TGTGCCAGCAGTGAGACCGGGACAGGGGGCTACACCTTC,CASSETGTGGYTF
TRBJ1-2,.,TRBV3-1/TRBV3-2,.,TGTGCCAGCAGGACGGGACTCGAAGGGAGCTACACCTTC,CASRTGLEGSYTF
TRBJ2-7,few,TRBV7-2,TRBD1,TGTGCCAGCACCCAGACAGGGGGCCCCTACGAGCAGTACTTC,CASTQTGGPYEQYF
TRBJ1-2,.,TRBV9,TRBD1,TGTGCCAGCAGCGTAGAGTCAGGGGGCCGTGGCTACACCTTC,CASSVESGGRGYTF